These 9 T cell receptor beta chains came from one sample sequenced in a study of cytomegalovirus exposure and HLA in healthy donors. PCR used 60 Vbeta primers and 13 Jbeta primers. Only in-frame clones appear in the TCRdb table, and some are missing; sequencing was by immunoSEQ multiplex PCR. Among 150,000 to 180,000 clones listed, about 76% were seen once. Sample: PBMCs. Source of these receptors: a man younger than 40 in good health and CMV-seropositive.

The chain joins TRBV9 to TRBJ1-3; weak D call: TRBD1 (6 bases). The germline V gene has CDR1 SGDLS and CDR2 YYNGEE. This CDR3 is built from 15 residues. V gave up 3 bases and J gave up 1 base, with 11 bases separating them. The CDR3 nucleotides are TGTGCCAGCAGCGCCACGGGACAATCTGGAAACACCATATATTTT. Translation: CASSATGQSGNTIYF. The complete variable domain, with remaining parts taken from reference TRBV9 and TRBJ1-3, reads DSGVTQTPKHLITATGQRVTLRCSPRSGDLSVYWYQQSLDQGLQFLIQYYNGEERAKGNILERFSAQQFPDLHSELNLSSLELGDSALYFCASSATGQSGNTIYFGEGSWLTVV.

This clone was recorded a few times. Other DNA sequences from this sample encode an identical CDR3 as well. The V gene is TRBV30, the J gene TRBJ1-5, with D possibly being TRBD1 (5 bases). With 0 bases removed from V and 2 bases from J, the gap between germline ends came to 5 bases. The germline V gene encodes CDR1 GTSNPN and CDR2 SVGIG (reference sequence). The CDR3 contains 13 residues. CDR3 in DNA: TGTGCCTGGAGTGTACAGGGCAATCAGCCCCAGCATTTT. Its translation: CAWSVQGNQPQHF.

CDR3 in amino acids: CASSFLGTGINYGYTF. The CDR3 DNA reads as TGTGCCAGCAGTTTCCTTGGGACAGGGATTAACTATGGCTACACCTTC. The chain couples TRBV27 to TRBJ1-2, with 9 positions matching TRBD1. The junction had 6 bases not matched to a gene; V was cut back by 3 bases and J by 1 base. Looked up from germline, CDR1 is MNHEY and CDR2 is SMNVEV (reference sequence). CDR3 length: 16 residues.

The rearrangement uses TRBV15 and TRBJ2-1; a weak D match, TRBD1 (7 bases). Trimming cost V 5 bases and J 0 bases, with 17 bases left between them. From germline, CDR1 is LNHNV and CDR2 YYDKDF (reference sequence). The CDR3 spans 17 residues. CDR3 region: CATSAKGASDSYNEQFF. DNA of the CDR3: TGTGCCACCAGCGCAAAGGGGGCTAGCGACTCCTACAATGAGCAGTTCTTC.

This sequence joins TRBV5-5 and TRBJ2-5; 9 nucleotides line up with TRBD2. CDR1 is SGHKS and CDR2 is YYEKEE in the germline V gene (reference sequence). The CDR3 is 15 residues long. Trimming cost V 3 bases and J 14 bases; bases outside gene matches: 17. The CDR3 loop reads CASSWTSASQMSKYF. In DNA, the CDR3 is TGTGCCAGCAGCTGGACTAGCGCCAGCCAGATGAGTAAATACTTC.

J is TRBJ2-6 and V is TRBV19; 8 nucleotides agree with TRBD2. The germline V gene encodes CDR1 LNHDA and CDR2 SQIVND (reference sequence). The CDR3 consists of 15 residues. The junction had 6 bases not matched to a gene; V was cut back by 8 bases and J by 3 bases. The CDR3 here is CASFSGGFGANVLTF. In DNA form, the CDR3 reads TGTGCCAGTTTCTCGGGAGGGTTTGGGGCCAACGTCCTGACTTTC.

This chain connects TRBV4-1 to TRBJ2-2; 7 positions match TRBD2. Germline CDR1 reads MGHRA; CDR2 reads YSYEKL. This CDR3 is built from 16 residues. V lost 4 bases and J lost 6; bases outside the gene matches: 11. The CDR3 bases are TGCGCCAGCAGCCTTATGGGAGGGGACCTTGCCGGGGAGCTGTTTTTT. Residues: CASSLMGGDLAGELFF.

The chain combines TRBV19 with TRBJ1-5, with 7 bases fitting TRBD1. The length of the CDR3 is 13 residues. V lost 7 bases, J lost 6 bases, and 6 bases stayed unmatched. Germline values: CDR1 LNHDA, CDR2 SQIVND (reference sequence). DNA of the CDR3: TGTGCCAGTAAGGAGGGGGCGGGTCAGCCCCAGCATTTT. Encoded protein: CASKEGAGQPQHF.

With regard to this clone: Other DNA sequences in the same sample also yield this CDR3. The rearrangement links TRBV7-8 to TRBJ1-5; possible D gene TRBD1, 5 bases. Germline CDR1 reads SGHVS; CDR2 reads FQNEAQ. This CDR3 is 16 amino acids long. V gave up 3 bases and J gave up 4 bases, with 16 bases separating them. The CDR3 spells CASSFDSTPSNQPQHF. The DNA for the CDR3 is TGTGCCAGCAGCTTCGACAGTACCCCCTCTAATCAGCCCCAGCATTTT.